What follows describes a single T cell receptor (beta chain). Germline V gene sequence: CDR1 LNHNV, CDR2 YYDKDF (reference sequence). This CDR3 is 15 amino acids long. Trimming pared 6 bases from V and 1 base from J, leaving 13 bases between. The sample belongs to a study of sequential checkpoint blockade in melanoma. Study background: Patients were randomized 1:1 to nivolumab-then-ipilimumab or ipilimumab-then-nivolumab first-line. After both sequences, patients received maintenance nivolumab.

Libraries were prepared by immunoSEQ multiplex PCR; TCRdb keeps only in-frame clonotypes and omits some of them. The sample has under 25,000 clones, 80% to 90% seen once. The treatment here: randomized to nivolumab then ipilimumab (arm A) or the reverse (arm B). Sorted cells were live CD3+CD8+, lacking CD19 and CD56, from PBMCs. The source was CD8+ T cells sorted from blood (inferred from file names), collected from a patient given nivolumab and ipilimumab in sequence. The receptor comes from a human donor with melanoma. The chain couples TRBV15 to TRBJ1-5; D perhaps matches TRBD1 (6 bases). The CDR3 DNA is TGTGCCACCAGGTCTGGGGGCGCGAGCAATCAGCCCCAGCATTTT. Protein: CATRSGGASNQPQHF. The whole variable domain, filled in from reference TRBV15 and TRBJ1-5, reads DAMVIQNPRYQVTQFGKPVTLSCSQTLNHNVMYWYQQKSSQAPKLLFHYYDKDFNNEADTPDNFQSRRPNTSFCFLDIRSPGLGDTAMYLCATRSGGASNQPQHFGDGTRLSIL.